Shown below are 12 T cell receptor beta chains from a single sample sequenced in a study of T-cell memory formation after mild COVID-19 (dated by TCRdb to the early 2020s). The protocol used for the library was 5' RACE. Sequenced using an Illumina NovaSeq 6000. Starting from the raw public reads, TCRdb applied fastp trimming at Q25, assembled clones with MiXCR and retained in-frame beta chains. Every distinct CDR3 protein forms one entry, paired with its most common genes and DNA. The sample table holds roughly 370,000 distinct CDR3 sequences, of which 16% were seen once. In total, the top ten clones hold 20% to 25% of the sample. Sequencing was performed on PBMCs or a T cell subset sorted from them (not recorded which). These receptors were obtained from a man younger than 35 who had mild COVID-19 (a few samples of this study predate the infection). The sample titles of this study are shuffled in the database, so cell type and time point are left out; the donor was told from shared clones.

This clonotype has just a few counts. The junction differs from germline at one of its ends, possibly a read error. CDR3: CASSLGLFPTEEQFF. In DNA, the CDR3 is TGTGCTAGCAGCTTAGGACTCTTCCCCACCGAGGAGCAGTTCTTC. The gene calls are TRBV7-7 and TRBJ2-1; possibly TRBD2 for D (5 bases). The V gene's germline CDR1 is SSHAT and CDR2 FNYEAQ (reference sequence). The CDR3 is made up of 15 amino acids.

This clonotype has only a few counts. This chain connects TRBV5-1 to TRBJ2-1, with 8 bases matching TRBD1. With 4 bases clipped from V and 4 bases from J, the junction kept 4 bases outside the gene matches. The CDR3 loop spans 14 amino acids. The germline CDR1 and CDR2 sequences are SGHRS and YFSETQ. The CDR3 sequence: CASSMGQAYNEQFF. The CDR3 DNA reads as TGCGCCAGCAGCATGGGACAGGCGTACAATGAGCAGTTCTTC.

This clonotype showed up just a few times. The chain employs TRBV24-1 and TRBJ2-4; D gene uncertain. Germline V lookup: CDR1 KGHDR, CDR2 SFDVKD. The V end lost 7 bases, the J end lost 6 bases, and 15 bases lay between the germline ends. The CDR3 length is 14 residues. CDR3 in amino acids: CATSTGSPPNIQYF. The CDR3 bases are TGTGCCACCAGCACTGGGTCCCCGCCAAACATTCAGTACTTC.

V gene TRBV2 combines with J gene TRBJ1-1; no firm D call. The CDR3 runs 13 residues. Germline V gene sequence: CDR1 SNHLY, CDR2 FYNNEI. Trimming left V 5 bases short and J 0 bases short, with 7 bases between. CDR3 protein: CASSPDVNTEAFF. CDR3 in DNA: TGTGCCAGCAGTCCAGACGTGAACACTGAAGCTTTCTTT. The complete variable domain, with remaining parts taken from reference TRBV2 and TRBJ1-1, reads EPEVTQTPSHQVTQMGQEVILRCVPISNHLYFYWYRQILGQKVEFLVSFYNNEISEKSEIFDDQFSVERPDGSNFTLKIRSTKLEDSAMYFCASSPDVNTEAFFGQGTRLTVV.

This clonotype was counted a few times. The CDR3 bases are TGCGCCAGCAGCCAAGGGAGATATAGCAATCAGCCCCAGCATTTT. It is translated as CASSQGRYSNQPQHF. The J gene is TRBJ1-5, the V gene TRBV4-3, with no clear D. The CDR3 spans 15 residues. The V gene's germline CDR1 is LGHNA and CDR2 YSLEER. V lost 1 base to trimming and J lost 0 bases, with 7 bases between them.

This clonotype has only a few counts. This chain connects TRBV7-9 to TRBJ1-1; the D is unclear. This CDR3 is built from 13 residues. V shed 5 bases and J shed 5 bases, with 12 bases lying between them. Germline-derived CDR1 and CDR2 are SEHNR and FQNEAQ (reference sequence). CDR3 sequence reads: CASSPVSITEAFF. The CDR3 nucleotides read TGTGCCAGCAGCCCAGTCTCGATAACTGAAGCTTTCTTT.

This clonotype was seen many times. This CDR3 is CASSLETASYEQYF. In nucleotides, the CDR3 is TGCGCCAGCAGCTTGGAGACTGCCTCCTACGAGCAGTACTTC. V and J are TRBV5-1 and TRBJ2-7; D remains ambiguous. In germline, CDR1 is SGHRS, CDR2 YFSETQ. The CDR3 length is 14 residues. V was clipped by 0 bases and J by 0 bases, with 7 bases between them.

This clonotype has a handful of counts. The V and J genes are TRBV7-6 and TRBJ1-6, with unresolved D. The CDR3 loop spans 16 amino acids. Trimming removed 5 bases from V and 7 bases from J, with 18 bases in between. The germline V gene encodes CDR1 SGHVS and CDR2 FNYEAQ. The CDR3: CASSPTAGRVNSPLHF. CDR3 sequence (DNA): TGTGCCAGCAGCCCTACTGCGGGGAGGGTCAATTCACCCCTCCACTTT.

This clonotype was seen only a few times. This rearrangement joins TRBV6-5 to TRBJ1-2; D unclear. This CDR3 has 13 residues. The V end was cut by 4 bases, the J end by 4 bases, with 10 bases between. Germline V gene data show CDR1 as MNHEY and CDR2 as SVGAGI. The CDR3 loop is CASSSRAGYGYTF. CDR3 nucleotide sequence: TGTGCCAGCAGTTCCCGGGCAGGCTATGGCTACACCTTC.

The chain carries TRBV3-1 and TRBJ2-5; 10 bases line up with TRBD2. V lost 4 bases, J lost 5 bases, and 4 bases stayed unmatched. The CDR3 loop spans 14 amino acids. CDR1 is LGHDT, CDR2 YNNKEL, per germline (reference sequence). The CDR3 loop is CASSPTSGAETQYF. In nucleotides, the CDR3 is TGTGCCAGCAGCCCCACTAGCGGGGCCGAGACCCAGTACTTC.

This clonotype was detected a few times. The J gene is TRBJ2-7, the V gene TRBV11-2; tentatively, D is TRBD2 (7 bases). Trimming left V 5 bases short and J 0 bases short, with 11 bases between. CDR1 is SGHAT and CDR2 is FQNNGV in the germline V gene. The CDR3 is 14 residues long. The CDR3 spells CASSPGGLSYEQYF. The CDR3 nucleotides are TGTGCCAGCAGCCCCGGGGGGCTCTCCTACGAGCAGTACTTC. Looking up the rest from reference TRBV11-2 and TRBJ2-7 gives the full variable domain: EAGVAQSPRYKIIEKRQSVAFWCNPISGHATLYWYQQILGQGPKLLIQFQNNGVVDDSQLPKDRFSAERLKGVDSTLKIQPAKLEDSAVYLCASSPGGLSYEQYFGPGTRLTVT.

In this sample, this clonotype turned up a few times. The V call is TRBV6-6, the J call TRBJ2-7; unclear D gene. The CDR3 extends over 13 amino acids. V was pared by 5 bases and J by 6 bases, with 14 bases between. Germline assignment: CDR1 MNHNY and CDR2 SVGAGI (reference sequence). The CDR3 loop is CASSTDGSFEQYF. In DNA, the CDR3 is TGTGCCAGCAGTACAGACGGCAGTTTCGAGCAGTACTTC.